These 24 T cell receptor beta chains originate from one sample sequenced in a study of persistence of HIV-infected CD4 T cells. The immunoSEQ assay was version 4, run in survey mode. Repertoires were generated with immunoSEQ multiplex PCR, while TCRdb's copy carries only in-frame clones and drops some. This sample has just over 40,000 clones, with around three quarters found just once. Antigens of these TCRs are unknown. An overlapping HIV-1 Gag peptide pool stimulated these cells at about 0.9 ug/peptide/mL. CD40L/CD69 double-negative CD45RO-high memory CD4+ T cells were collected. Sequencing used CD4+ T cells sorted from PBMCs after roughly 17-hour stimulation, obtained from a patient who received antiretroviral therapy. The origin of the receptors is an adult man with HIV who was CMV-seropositive.

V and J are TRBV6-2 or TRBV6-3 and TRBJ2-7; 7 bases align to TRBD1. Germline trimming cut 0 bases from V and 6 bases from J; bases unmatched to any gene: 17. CDR1 is MNHEY, CDR2 SVGEGT, per germline. The CDR3 has 18 amino acids. For the CDR3, the DNA is TGTGCCAGCAGTTACTCGAGTACAGGCCCGGGACAGACCTCCGAGCAGTACTTC. Residues: CASSYSSTGPGQTSEQYF.

The chain employs TRBV7-9 and TRBJ2-5; no definite D call. V was pared by 4 bases and J by 1 base, with 7 bases between. Germline V gene lookup returns CDR1 SEHNR and CDR2 FQNEAQ (reference sequence). The CDR3 totals 13 residues. CDR3 protein: CASSSWIQETQYF. Written as DNA, the CDR3 is TGTGCCAGCAGCTCATGGATCCAAGAGACCCAGTACTTC.

This clone has only a few counts. The chain uses TRBV10-3 and TRBJ2-7; 9 bases are shared with TRBD1. The CDR3 sequence is 14 residues long. The germline V gene encodes CDR1 ENHRY and CDR2 SYGVKD. With V trimmed by 9 bases and J by 1 base, 7 bases remained unmatched. CDR3 residues: CAMRQGEISYEQYF. In nucleotides, the CDR3 is TGTGCCATGCGACAGGGGGAAATTTCCTACGAGCAGTACTTC.

The chain uses TRBV5-6 and TRBJ1-1; tentatively, D is TRBD1 (5 bases). V was cut by 4 bases and J by 10 bases, with 11 bases left in between. Germline V CDR1 and CDR2: SGHDT, YYEEEE. CDR3 length: 11 residues. CDR3 bases: TGTGCCAGCAGCCTGGGACCCGCAGCTTTCTTT. Amino acids: CASSLGPAAFF.

The chain employs TRBV6-5 and TRBJ1-5, with D unclear. The V and J ends lost 3 bases and 9 bases respectively, with 12 bases between them. Germline V gene sequence: CDR1 MNHEY, CDR2 SVGAGI. The CDR3 is 13 amino acids. The CDR3 DNA follows: TGTGCCAGCAGTTATGACTACCGGGGGCCCCAGCATTTT. Translation: CASSYDYRGPQHF.

V is TRBV20-1 and J is TRBJ2-7, with TRBD2 as a possible D gene (5 bases). Germline V gene lookup returns CDR1 DFQATT and CDR2 SNEGSKA (reference sequence). This CDR3 is 11 amino acids long. V lost 3 bases, J lost 5 bases, and 8 bases lay in between. The CDR3 bases are TGCAGTGCTAGTAGCGCCCACGAGCAGTACTTC. The encoded protein is CSASSAHEQYF.

The rearrangement uses TRBV5-8 and TRBJ1-2, with D uncertain. In germline, CDR1 is SGHTS, CDR2 YDEGEE. The CDR3 is 15 residues long. Trimming stripped 0 bases from V and 5 bases from J, with 14 bases between. The CDR3 DNA follows: TGTGCCAGCAGCTTGGGTGAGGGAGGGCCTTATGGCTACACCTTC. It translates to CASSLGEGGPYGYTF.

CDR3 amino acids: CASSKRGLGLSTEAFF. In DNA form, the CDR3 reads TGTGCCAGCAGCAAGAGGGGCTTGGGATTGAGCACTGAAGCTTTCTTT. The chain uses TRBV21-1 and TRBJ1-1. TRBV21-1 is listed as a pseudogene. CDR3 length: 16 amino acids.

The count of this clone is one. The V call is TRBV30, the J call TRBJ2-5, with 8 nucleotides matching TRBD2. This CDR3 has 15 residues. Trimming cost V 0 bases and J 5 bases; bases outside gene matches: 8. Germline V gene sequence: CDR1 GTSNPN, CDR2 SVGIG (reference sequence). CDR3: CAWSVRGRTLETQYF. The CDR3 DNA follows: TGTGCCTGGAGTGTACGCGGGAGGACCCTCGAGACCCAGTACTTC.

The chain uses TRBV30 and TRBJ1-1, with D unresolved. The CDR3 loop spans 14 amino acids. V was pared by 5 bases and J by 0 bases, with 13 bases between. Per the germline V gene, CDR1 is GTSNPN and CDR2 is SVGIG (reference sequence). The CDR3 spells CAWAPEDLNTEAFF. CDR3 nucleotides: TGTGCCTGGGCCCCCGAGGATCTGAACACTGAAGCTTTCTTT.

This chain connects TRBV5-1 to TRBJ1-5, with 7 bases lining up with TRBD1. V dropped 5 bases and J dropped 3; count of bases not matched to a gene: 8. Per germline, CDR1 SGHRS and CDR2 YFSETQ. This CDR3 region has 15 residues. The CDR3 loop reads CASSARGFPNQPQHF. In DNA, the CDR3 is TGCGCCAGCAGTGCCAGGGGGTTCCCCAATCAGCCCCAGCATTTT.

This chain uses TRBV13 with TRBJ1-1; D unclear. With 5 bases removed from V and 4 bases from J, the gap between germline ends came to 14 bases. The CDR3 is made up of 14 amino acids. Germline V CDR1 and CDR2: PRHDT, FYEKMQ (reference sequence). Here the CDR3 DNA reads TGTGCCAGCAGCCTTAGGAGGGATAGCACTGAAGCTTTCTTT. Encoded protein: CASSLRRDSTEAFF.

The chain links TRBV7-6 to TRBJ2-2; D might be TRBD2 (7 bases). This CDR3 is built from 15 residues. V dropped 3 bases and J dropped 7 bases, with 15 bases sitting between them. CDR1 SGHVS and CDR2 FNYEAQ come from the germline V gene. The CDR3 DNA is TGTGCCAGCAGCTTGGGGGGGCCCCCGATCGGGGAGCTGTTTTTT. Its translation is CASSLGGPPIGELFF.

The V call is TRBV7-2, the J call TRBJ1-3, with TRBD1 identical over 10 bases. Germline CDR1 and CDR2: SGHTA and FQGNSA. The CDR3 is 15 amino acids. Trimming took 5 bases from V and 6 from J; bases not matched to a gene: 7. As DNA, the CDR3 is TGTGCCAGCAGCCCCCGGGACAGGGGAGCAAACACCATATATTTT. Translating gives CASSPRDRGANTIYF.

The sample holds a few counts of this clone. This chain joins TRBV7-2 and TRBJ2-4; D is unclear. Germline values: CDR1 SGHTA, CDR2 FQGNSA. V was pared by 7 bases and J by 2 bases, with 18 bases between. The CDR3 is 16 residues long. The CDR3 sequence is CASTRPSLPTKNIQYF. The CDR3 DNA reads TGTGCCAGCACCCGACCTTCCCTACCAACCAAAAACATTCAGTACTTC.

V usage is TRBV10-2 and J usage is TRBJ2-1; 11 bases match TRBD2. The CDR3 totals 17 residues. CDR1 is WSHSY and CDR2 is SAAADI in the germline V gene. Trimming took 3 bases from V and 5 from J; bases not matched to a gene: 9. This chain's CDR3 is CASSDRVAGGLNNEQFF. The CDR3 coding sequence is TGCGCCAGCAGTGACAGGGTAGCGGGGGGGCTGAACAATGAGCAGTTCTTC.

The chain is built from TRBV19 and TRBJ2-1, with D perhaps TRBD1 or TRBD2 (7 bases each). From germline, CDR1 is LNHDA and CDR2 SQIVND (reference sequence). The length of the CDR3 is 13 residues. Trimming stripped 3 bases from V and 9 bases from J, with 12 bases between. The DNA for the CDR3 is TGTGCCAGTAGTATCGACAGGGAGGGTGAGCAGTTCTTC. Residues: CASSIDREGEQFF.

V gene TRBV20-1 combines with J gene TRBJ2-2, with D perhaps matching TRBD2 (5 bases). Germline loops: CDR1 DFQATT, CDR2 SNEGSKA (reference sequence). V lost 3 bases, J lost 4 bases, and 9 bases lay in between. The CDR3 spans 13 residues. In DNA, the CDR3 is TGCAGTGCTAGTCACAGCGGCACCGGGGAGCTGTTTTTT. Translating it yields CSASHSGTGELFF.

The chain is built from TRBV3-1 (or the pseudogene TRBV3-2) and TRBJ2-7; D not resolved. Trimming pared 3 bases from V and 1 base from J, leaving 16 bases between. Germline V gives CDR1 LGHDT, CDR2 YNNKEL (reference sequence). The CDR3 runs 16 residues. The CDR3 spells CASSHSGFRWSYEQYF. CDR3 bases: TGTGCCAGCAGCCATTCGGGTTTTCGGTGGTCCTACGAGCAGTACTTC.

The rearrangement joins TRBV6-5 to TRBJ2-7; the D gene is possibly TRBD1 (7 bases). V was cut by 0 bases and J by 4 bases, with 10 bases left in between. The CDR3 is 14 residues long. From germline, CDR1 is MNHEY and CDR2 SVGAGI. The CDR3, as DNA: TGTGCCAGCAGTTACTCGGGGGGACAGTACGAGCAGTACTTC. It yields the protein CASSYSGGQYEQYF.

The J gene is TRBJ1-2, the V gene TRBV20-1; D might be TRBD1 (5 bases). V was clipped by 2 bases and J by 7 bases, with 5 bases between them. Germline-derived CDR1 and CDR2 are DFQATT and SNEGSKA (reference sequence). This CDR3 comprises 10 residues. The CDR3 sequence is CSARTGGYTF. Here the CDR3 DNA reads TGCAGTGCTAGAACAGGTGGCTACACCTTC.

The rearrangement joins TRBV30 to TRBJ2-1, with D possibly called TRBD1 or TRBD2 (5 bases each). Germline V CDR1 and CDR2: GTSNPN, SVGIG (reference sequence). This CDR3 contains 16 residues. The V gene lost 1 base and the J gene lost 10 bases, with 23 bases spanning the gap. Written as DNA, the CDR3 is TGTGCCTGGAGTGGGGACCCGGGACGACGGATATGGGAGCAGTTCTTC. Translated, it gives CAWSGDPGRRIWEQFF.

This rearrangement joins TRBV6-5 to TRBJ2-7; TRBD2 is a possible D gene (5 bases). The CDR3 extends over 13 amino acids. Germline-derived CDR1 and CDR2 are MNHEY and SVGAGI. Trimming cost V 6 bases and J 9 bases, with 18 bases left between them. Here the CDR3 DNA reads TGTGCCAGCAGCGCCGGGCCCCTCGAGGGGCAGTACTTC. It codes for CASSAGPLEGQYF.

The chain recombines TRBV14 with TRBJ2-7; 7 nucleotides line up with TRBD1. CDR1 is SGHDN, CDR2 FVKESK, per germline. The CDR3 is made up of 15 amino acids. The junction had 9 bases not matched to a gene; V was cut back by 4 bases and J by 3 bases. CDR3 bases: TGTGCCAGCAGCCCGATCTCGACAGGGCTCTACGAGCAGTACTTC. Its translation is CASSPISTGLYEQYF.